This TCR beta chain emerged from a study of blood T cell repertoires in COVID-19. Measured with immunoSEQ multiplex PCR; TCRdb has only the in-frame clones, and not every one. The sample comprises 300,000 to 350,000 clones, almost 90% of which are singletons, and about 7.3% rests with the top ten. The length of the CDR3 is 15 residues. Trimming pared 3 bases from V and 0 bases from J, leaving 11 bases between. Germline V gives CDR1 SNHLY, CDR2 FYNNEI. Patients from Seattle were sampled longitudinally, starting during active infection. The sequencing input was peripheral blood. The origin of this receptor is a woman aged 70-85 years with COVID-19, enrolled during active disease. This rearrangement joins TRBV2 to TRBJ2-5; D uncertain. CDR3 nucleotides: TGTGCCAGCAGTGAGGAGCGCCTGTACCAAGAGACCCAGTACTTC. Protein: CASSEERLYQETQYF.